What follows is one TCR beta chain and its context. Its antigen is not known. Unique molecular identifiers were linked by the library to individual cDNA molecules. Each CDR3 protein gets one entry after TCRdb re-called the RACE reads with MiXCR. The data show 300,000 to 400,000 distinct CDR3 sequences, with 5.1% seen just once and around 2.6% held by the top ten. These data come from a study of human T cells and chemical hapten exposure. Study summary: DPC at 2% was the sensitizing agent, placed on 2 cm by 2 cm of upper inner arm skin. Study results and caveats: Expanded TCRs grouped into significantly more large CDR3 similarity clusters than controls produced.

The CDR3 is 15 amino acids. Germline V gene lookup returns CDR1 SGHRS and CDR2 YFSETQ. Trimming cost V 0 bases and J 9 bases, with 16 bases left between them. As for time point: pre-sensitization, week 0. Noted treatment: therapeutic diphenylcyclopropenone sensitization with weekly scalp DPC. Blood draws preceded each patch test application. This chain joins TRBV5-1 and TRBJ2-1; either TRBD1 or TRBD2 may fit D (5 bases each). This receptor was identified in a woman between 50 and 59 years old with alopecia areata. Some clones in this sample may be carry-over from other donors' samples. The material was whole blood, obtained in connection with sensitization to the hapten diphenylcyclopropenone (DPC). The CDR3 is CASSLAGSGASEQFF. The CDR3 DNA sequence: TGCGCCAGCAGCTTGGCCGGGTCCGGGGCTAGTGAGCAGTTCTTC.